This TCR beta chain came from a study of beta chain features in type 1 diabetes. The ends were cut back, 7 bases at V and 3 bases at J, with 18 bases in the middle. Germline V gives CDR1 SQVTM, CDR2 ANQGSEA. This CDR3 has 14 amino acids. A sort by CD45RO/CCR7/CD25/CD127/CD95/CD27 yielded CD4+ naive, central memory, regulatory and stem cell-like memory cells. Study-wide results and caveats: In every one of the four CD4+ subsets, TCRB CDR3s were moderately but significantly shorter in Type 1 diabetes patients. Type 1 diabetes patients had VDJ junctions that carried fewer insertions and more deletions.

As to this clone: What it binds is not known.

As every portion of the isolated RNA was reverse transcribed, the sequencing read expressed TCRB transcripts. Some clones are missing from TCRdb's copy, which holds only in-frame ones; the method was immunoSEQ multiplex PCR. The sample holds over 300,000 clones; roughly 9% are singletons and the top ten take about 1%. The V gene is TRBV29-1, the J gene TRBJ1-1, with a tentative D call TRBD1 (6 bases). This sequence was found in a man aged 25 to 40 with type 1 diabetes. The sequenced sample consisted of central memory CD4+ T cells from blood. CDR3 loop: CSACGGGADTEAFF. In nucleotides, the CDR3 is TGCAGCGCCTGCGGGGGGGGCGCGGACACTGAAGCTTTCTTT.